A single sample is the source of the 31 T cell receptor beta chains below, sequenced in a study of blood T cell repertoires in COVID-19. TCRdb keeps only in-frame clones here, not all; method: immunoSEQ multiplex PCR. The table lists a few hundred thousand clones, 80% to 85% of them singletons, with approximately 3.5% in the top ten. The specimen was peripheral blood. These receptors originate from a woman in her late teens or twenties with acute or convalescent COVID-19.

The chain has TRBV7-9 and TRBJ1-2; D remains unclear. The CDR3 length is 16 residues. The germline V and J ends were trimmed by 5 bases and 2 bases, with 18 bases remaining between them. Germline CDR1 and CDR2: SEHNR and FQNEAQ (reference sequence). CDR3 in amino acids: CASSEKIWADNYGYTF. CDR3 in DNA: TGTGCCAGCAGCGAAAAAATATGGGCAGACAACTATGGCTACACCTTC. The full variable domain, rest sourced from reference TRBV7-9 and TRBJ1-2, is DTGVSQNPRHKITKRGQNVTFRCDPISEHNRLYWYRQTLGQGPEFLTYFQNEAQLEKSRLLSDRFSAERPKGSFSTLEIQRTEQGDSAMYLCASSEKIWADNYGYTFGSGTRLTVV.

The genes are TRBV11-2 and TRBJ2-2; 10 nucleotides agree with TRBD2. CDR3 length: 19 residues. Germline CDR1 is SGHAT and CDR2 is FQNNGV. Trimming took 5 bases from V and 1 from J; bases not matched to a gene: 13. The CDR3 nucleotides read TGTGCCAGCAGCCCCCGACTAGCGGGTGGCCGGGGGAACACCGGGGAGCTGTTTTTT. Its protein product is CASSPRLAGGRGNTGELFF.

This rearrangement joins TRBV5-6 to TRBJ2-1; 7 positions match TRBD2. V was clipped by 3 bases and J by 8 bases; unmatched bases: 8. The germline gives CDR1 SGHDT, CDR2 YYEEEE. The CDR3 consists of 14 residues. DNA of the CDR3: TGTGCCAGCAGCTCAGACGGGAGGCTCGATGAGCAGTTCTTC. Its translation: CASSSDGRLDEQFF.

The chain carries TRBV25-1 and TRBJ2-2; D gene ambiguous. V shed 4 bases and J shed 2 bases, with 11 bases lying between them. The CDR3 loop spans 15 amino acids. The germline V gene has CDR1 MGHDK and CDR2 SYGVNS. CDR3 in DNA: TGTGCCAGCAGTGGCAACTTGCTAAACACCGGGGAGCTGTTTTTT. This encodes CASSGNLLNTGELFF.

The V and J genes are TRBV7-6 and TRBJ2-1, with 8 positions matching TRBD2. V shed 1 base, J shed 7 bases, and the junction held 6 bases outside the gene matches. The V gene's germline CDR1 is SGHVS and CDR2 FNYEAQ. The CDR3 length is 15 residues. The chain's CDR3 is CASSLVAASGNEQFF. For the CDR3, the DNA is TGTGCCAGCAGCTTAGTGGCGGCTAGCGGGAATGAGCAGTTCTTC.

The rearrangement links TRBV29-1 to TRBJ2-3; 8 bases map to TRBD2. Trimming at V came to 4 bases and at J to 6 bases, leaving 9 bases not matched to a gene. The CDR3 covers 14 residues. The germline gives CDR1 SQVTM, CDR2 ANQGSEA. CDR3 DNA sequence: TGCAGCGTTGGGCCGGGAGGGCCATTTGATACGCAGTATTTT. Translating gives CSVGPGGPFDTQYF.

The CDR3 region is CATSDSKTSGRFTDTQYF. CDR3 DNA sequence: TGTGCCACCAGTGATTCCAAGACTAGCGGGAGGTTCACAGATACGCAGTATTTT. The V call is TRBV24-1, the J call TRBJ2-3; 13 positions match TRBD2. Germline CDR1 KGHDR, CDR2 SFDVKD. The CDR3 totals 18 residues. Trimming took 2 bases from V and 2 from J; bases not matched to a gene: 6.

The V gene is TRBV9, the J gene TRBJ2-3; 8 bases match TRBD1. After removal of 0 bases from V and 3 bases from J, the junction contained 3 bases not matched to a gene. From germline, CDR1 is SGDLS and CDR2 YYNGEE. CDR3 length equals 15 residues. The DNA for the CDR3 is TGTGCCAGCAGCGTAGAAGGGACAGGTACAGATACGCAGTATTTT. It yields the protein CASSVEGTGTDTQYF.

The rearrangement links TRBV6-1 to TRBJ1-1; 7 nucleotides match TRBD1. Germline assignment: CDR1 MNHNS and CDR2 SASEGT. The CDR3 has 17 residues. J lost 1 base, V lost 0 bases, and 8 bases had no gene match. The CDR3, as DNA: TGTGCCAGCAGTGAAGCGAGACAGGGCGGCTGGAACACTGAAGCTTTCTTT. As protein: CASSEARQGGWNTEAFF.

The chain links TRBV7-2 to TRBJ2-2; 9 positions agree with TRBD1. Germline V CDR1 and CDR2: SGHTA, FQGNSA. This CDR3 is built from 16 residues. V lost 3 bases to trimming and J lost 6 bases; unmatched junction nucleotides: 8. The CDR3: CASSFTGGSGAGELFF. CDR3 nucleotides: TGTGCCAGCAGCTTCACAGGGGGCTCGGGTGCCGGGGAGCTGTTTTTT. The complete variable domain, with remaining parts taken from reference TRBV7-2 and TRBJ2-2, reads GAGVSQSPSNKVTEKGKDVELRCDPISGHTALYWYRQSLGQGLEFLIYFQGNSAPDKSGLPSDRFSAERTGGSVSTLTIQRTQQEDSAVYLCASSFTGGSGAGELFFGEGSRLTVL.

This chain uses TRBV7-9 with TRBJ1-1, with TRBD1 as a possible D gene (5 bases). CDR1 and CDR2 from the germline V gene are SEHNR and FQNEAQ (reference sequence). V lost 0 bases and J 4 bases, leaving 12 bases between the germline ends. This CDR3 has 15 amino acids. The CDR3 loop reads CASSLALGGSTEAFF. DNA for the CDR3: TGTGCCAGCAGCTTAGCGTTGGGGGGGAGCACTGAAGCTTTCTTT.

V gene TRBV25-1 combines with J gene TRBJ2-7; TRBD1 aligns across 7 bases. This CDR3 spans 13 amino acids. CDR1 and CDR2 from the germline V gene are MGHDK and SYGVNS. Unmatched junction bases numbered 3, after V lost 6 bases and J lost 1 base. The CDR3 loop is CASSRQGSYEQYF. The DNA of the CDR3 is TGTGCCAGCAGCAGACAGGGTTCCTACGAGCAGTACTTC.

This sequence joins TRBV28 and TRBJ2-1; 8 nucleotides match TRBD1. Unmatched junction bases numbered 15, after V lost 6 bases and J lost 5 bases. The CDR3 is made up of 17 amino acids. From germline, CDR1 is MDHEN and CDR2 SYDVKM. The CDR3 DNA reads as TGTGCCAGCAGGATAAACGGACAGGGCGGAATTCACAATGAGCAGTTCTTC. Protein product: CASRINGQGGIHNEQFF.

The J gene is TRBJ2-5, the V gene TRBV7-2, with D tentatively TRBD1 (6 bases). This CDR3 comprises 13 residues. Trimming took off 3 bases at V and 5 bases at J, with 10 bases between the two ends. Germline values: CDR1 SGHTA, CDR2 FQGNSA. DNA for the CDR3: TGTGCCAGCAGCTTTCTGCAGGGGGAGACCCAGTACTTC. Encoded protein: CASSFLQGETQYF.

The chain has TRBV29-1 and TRBJ2-3; the match to TRBD2 covers 10 bases. Germline V gene lookup returns CDR1 SQVTM and CDR2 ANQGSEA. The ends lost 7 bases at V and 0 bases at J; junction bases unmatched: 13. There are 17 residues in the CDR3. CDR3 in amino acids: CSADNSGGRTSTDTQYF. CDR3 DNA sequence: TGCAGCGCCGATAATAGCGGGGGGAGAACTAGCACAGATACGCAGTATTTT.

The chain uses TRBV9 and TRBJ1-3, with unresolved D. The CDR3 length is 15 residues. The germline gives CDR1 SGDLS, CDR2 YYNGEE. V lost 0 bases, J lost 4 bases, and 11 bases lay in between. The CDR3 sequence is CASSVAGSSGNTIYF. The CDR3 DNA follows: TGTGCCAGCAGCGTAGCCGGGAGTTCGGGAAACACCATATATTTT. The full variable domain, with the rest looked up from reference TRBV9 and TRBJ1-3, is DSGVTQTPKHLITATGQRVTLRCSPRSGDLSVYWYQQSLDQGLQFLIQYYNGEERAKGNILERFSAQQFPDLHSELNLSSLELGDSALYFCASSVAGSSGNTIYFGEGSWLTVV.

Here the CDR3 DNA reads TGTGCTAGTGGTTTGCCCAGTACGGGACTTGCCTCCTACGAGCAGTACTTC. It translates to CASGLPSTGLASYEQYF. V and J are TRBV12-5 and TRBJ2-7; possibly TRBD2 for D (6 bases). CDR3 length: 17 residues. V was clipped by 2 bases and J by 0 bases, with 17 bases between them. Germline CDR1 is LGHNT and CDR2 is FRNRAP.

The chain has TRBV6-6 and TRBJ1-5, with D possibly being TRBD1 (5 bases). The CDR3 length is 13 residues. The V gene lost 2 bases and the J gene lost 9 bases, with 11 bases spanning the gap. Germline V gene data show CDR1 as MNHNY and CDR2 as SVGAGI (reference sequence). The CDR3 spells CASSYQGLGPQHF. The CDR3, as DNA: TGTGCCAGCAGTTACCAGGGACTTGGGCCCCAGCATTTT.

V and J are TRBV28 and TRBJ1-5, with D possibly being TRBD1 (6 bases). The CDR3 totals 16 residues. V was cut by 1 base and J by 1 base, with 11 bases left in between. Per the germline V gene, CDR1 is MDHEN and CDR2 is SYDVKM. CDR3 amino acids: CASSLFGDKSNQPQHF. Written as DNA, the CDR3 is TGTGCCAGCAGTTTATTTGGGGACAAGAGCAATCAGCCCCAGCATTTT.

The chain is built from TRBV10-2 and TRBJ2-7, with 10 bases identical to TRBD2. The V gene's germline CDR1 is WSHSY and CDR2 SAAADI. This CDR3 is built from 13 residues. V dropped 7 bases and J dropped 3; count of bases not matched to a gene: 3. The chain's CDR3 is CASISSGSYEQYF. The CDR3 nucleotides are TGCGCCAGCATTTCTAGCGGGAGCTACGAGCAGTACTTC.

V usage is TRBV24-1 and J usage is TRBJ2-5; D possibly corresponds to TRBD2 (8 bases). The ends were cut back, 1 base at V and 5 bases at J, with 16 bases in the middle. The CDR3 is 16 residues long. Germline V gives CDR1 KGHDR, CDR2 SFDVKD. The CDR3 coding sequence is TGTGCCACCAGTGATTTCGGGAGGGGGCTCGTCGAGACCCAGTACTTC. Protein product: CATSDFGRGLVETQYF.

The chain recombines TRBV27 with TRBJ1-6, with TRBD1 identical over 9 bases. This CDR3 comprises 14 residues. Looked up from germline, CDR1 is MNHEY and CDR2 is SMNVEV (reference sequence). J gave up 11 bases and V 4 bases, and 6 bases lay outside the gene matches. The CDR3 nucleotides are TGTGCCAGCAGTTACGGACAGGGGAGGACACCCCTCCACTTT. It translates to CASSYGQGRTPLHF.

The genes are TRBV5-6 and TRBJ1-1; D uncertain. CDR3 length: 12 residues. Germline CDR1 and CDR2: SGHDT and YYEEEE. The CDR3 nucleotides read TGTGGCTCTGCGGGGATGAACACTGAAGCTTTCTTT. It is translated as CGSAGMNTEAFF. Variable domain in full (rest from reference TRBV5-6 and TRBJ1-1): DAGVTQSPTHLIKTRGQQVTLRCSPKSGHDTVSWYQQALGQGPQFIFQYYEEEERQRGNFPDRFSGHQFPNYSSELNVNALLLGDSALYLCGSAGMNTEAFFGQGTRLTVV.

This clone was recorded once. V usage is TRBV12-2 and J usage is TRBJ2-7; the D call in the table, TRBD1, was not verified against the DNA. TRBV12-2 is reported as a pseudogene. This CDR3 is 12 amino acids long. Written as DNA, the CDR3 is TGTGCAAGTCGCTTATCCCCAACCAGGGAAAACTTC. Protein: CASRLSPTRENF.

V and J are TRBV6-1 and TRBJ2-7; 9 bases agree with TRBD2. CDR3 length: 15 residues. V lost 0 bases to trimming and J lost 4 bases; unmatched junction nucleotides: 4. The germline CDR1 and CDR2 sequences are MNHNS and SASEGT. The CDR3 loop is CASSEARSGGYEQYF. CDR3 nucleotide sequence: TGTGCCAGCAGTGAAGCGCGGAGCGGGGGGTACGAGCAGTACTTC.

J is TRBJ1-1 and V is TRBV12-3 or TRBV12-4; D unresolved. The V and J ends lost 6 bases and 6 bases respectively, with 11 bases between them. The CDR3 runs 12 residues. The CDR3 nucleotides read TGTGCCAGCAGCCTAACCCTCTCTGAAGCTTTCTTT. Its protein product is CASSLTLSEAFF.

J is TRBJ2-1 and V is TRBV10-1; no clear D gene. Germline-derived CDR1 and CDR2 are WNHNN and SYGVQD (reference sequence). Trimming removed 3 bases at V and 3 bases at J, with 6 bases between. This CDR3 has 13 residues. CDR3 sequence reads: CASSDFLYNEQFF. DNA for the CDR3: TGCGCCAGCAGTGATTTCCTCTACAATGAGCAGTTCTTC.

This sequence joins TRBV6-1 and TRBJ1-6, with D hard to call. Trimming took off 1 base at V and 6 bases at J, with 10 bases between the two ends. CDR1 and CDR2 (germline): MNHNS, SASEGT. This CDR3 region has 15 residues. For the CDR3, the DNA is TGTGCCAGCAGTGAAGGGTGGGCCTCTAATTCACCCCTCCACTTT. This translates into CASSEGWASNSPLHF.

The V call is TRBV3-1 (or the pseudogene TRBV3-2), the J call TRBJ1-4; 9 positions match TRBD1. Germline CDR1 reads LGHDT; CDR2 reads YNNKEL (reference sequence). The V segment lost 3 bases and the J segment 8 bases; nucleotides outside the gene matches: 4. The CDR3 runs 14 residues. The CDR3 nucleotides are TGTGCCAGCAGCCAGAGGACAGGGGACGAAAAACTGTTTTTT. Its protein is CASSQRTGDEKLFF.

This clone appeared once. The V gene is TRBV4-1, the J gene TRBJ2-7; TRBD1 might be the D (5 bases). Trimming left V 0 bases short and J 4 bases short, with 13 bases between. The CDR3 is 15 residues long. The germline CDR1 and CDR2 sequences are MGHRA and YSYEKL. This CDR3 is CASSQDWAGLYEQYF. The CDR3 DNA reads as TGCGCCAGCAGCCAAGATTGGGCAGGGCTGTACGAGCAGTACTTC.

The chain employs TRBV15 and TRBJ1-2; no definite D call. The CDR3 is made up of 13 amino acids. V lost 0 bases and J lost 4, with 6 bases in between. The germline CDR1 and CDR2 sequences are LNHNV and YYDKDF (reference sequence). The CDR3 DNA reads TGTGCCACCAGCAGAGATGGGCCCTATGGCTACACCTTC. Protein sequence: CATSRDGPYGYTF. The full variable domain, with the rest looked up from reference TRBV15 and TRBJ1-2, is DAMVIQNPRYQVTQFGKPVTLSCSQTLNHNVMYWYQQKSSQAPKLLFHYYDKDFNNEADTPDNFQSRRPNTSFCFLDIRSPGLGDTAMYLCATSRDGPYGYTFGSGTRLTVV.